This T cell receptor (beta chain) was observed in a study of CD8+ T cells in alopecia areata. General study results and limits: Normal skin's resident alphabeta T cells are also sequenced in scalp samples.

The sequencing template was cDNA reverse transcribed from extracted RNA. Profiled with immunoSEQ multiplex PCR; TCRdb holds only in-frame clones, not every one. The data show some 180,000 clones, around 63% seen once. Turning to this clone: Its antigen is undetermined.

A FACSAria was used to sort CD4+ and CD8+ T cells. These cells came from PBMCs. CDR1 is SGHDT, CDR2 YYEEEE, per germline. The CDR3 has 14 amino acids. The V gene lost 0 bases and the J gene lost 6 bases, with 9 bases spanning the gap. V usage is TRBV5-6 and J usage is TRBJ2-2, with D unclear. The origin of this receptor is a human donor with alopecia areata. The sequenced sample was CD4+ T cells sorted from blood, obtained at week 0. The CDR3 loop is CASSLALDAGELFF. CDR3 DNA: TGTGCCAGCAGCTTGGCGCTAGATGCCGGGGAGCTGTTTTTT.